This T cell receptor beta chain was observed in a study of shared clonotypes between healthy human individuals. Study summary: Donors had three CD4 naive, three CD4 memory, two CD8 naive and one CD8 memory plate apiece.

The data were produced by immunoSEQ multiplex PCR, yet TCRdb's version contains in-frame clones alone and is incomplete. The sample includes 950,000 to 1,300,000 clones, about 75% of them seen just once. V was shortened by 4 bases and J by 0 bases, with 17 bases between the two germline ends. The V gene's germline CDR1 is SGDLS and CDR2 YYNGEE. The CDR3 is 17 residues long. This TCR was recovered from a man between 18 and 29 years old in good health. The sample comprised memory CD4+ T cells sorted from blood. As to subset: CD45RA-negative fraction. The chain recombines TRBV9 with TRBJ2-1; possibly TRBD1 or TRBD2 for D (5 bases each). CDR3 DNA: TGTGCCAGCAGCCTAATGGGGACCGCAAGCTCCTACAATGAGCAGTTCTTC. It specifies CASSLMGTASSYNEQFF.